This T cell receptor beta chain was identified in a study of cytomegalovirus exposure and HLA in healthy donors. CDR1 MNHEY and CDR2 SVGAGI come from the germline V gene. This CDR3 contains 15 residues. Only one count was recorded for this clone. Its antigen is not identified. An end of the junction does not agree with germline; a read error may underlie this. PCR involved 60 Vbeta and 13 Jbeta primers. The method was immunoSEQ multiplex PCR; TCRdb's version includes in-frame clones alone and lacks a portion of them. The table has around 130,000 clones, over 75% seen once; the top ten hold roughly 1.5%. Study-wide findings and caveats: Sequencing likely generated an artifact that appeared as a cluster of highly shared sequence variants. Researchers reported in a later analysis that common viral pathogens appeared linked to several top clusters. Earlier analysis found most TCR beta V segments productive about 90% or about 30% of the time.

What was sequenced was PBMCs. The TCR originated in a young woman in good health and CMV-seronegative. This chain uses TRBV6-5 with TRBJ2-4; the match to TRBD2 covers 11 bases. CDR3 sequence (DNA): TGTGCCAGCAGTTACTCGATACTAGCGGGGGCCCTACAATGCTTC. Its translation: CASSYSILAGALQCF.